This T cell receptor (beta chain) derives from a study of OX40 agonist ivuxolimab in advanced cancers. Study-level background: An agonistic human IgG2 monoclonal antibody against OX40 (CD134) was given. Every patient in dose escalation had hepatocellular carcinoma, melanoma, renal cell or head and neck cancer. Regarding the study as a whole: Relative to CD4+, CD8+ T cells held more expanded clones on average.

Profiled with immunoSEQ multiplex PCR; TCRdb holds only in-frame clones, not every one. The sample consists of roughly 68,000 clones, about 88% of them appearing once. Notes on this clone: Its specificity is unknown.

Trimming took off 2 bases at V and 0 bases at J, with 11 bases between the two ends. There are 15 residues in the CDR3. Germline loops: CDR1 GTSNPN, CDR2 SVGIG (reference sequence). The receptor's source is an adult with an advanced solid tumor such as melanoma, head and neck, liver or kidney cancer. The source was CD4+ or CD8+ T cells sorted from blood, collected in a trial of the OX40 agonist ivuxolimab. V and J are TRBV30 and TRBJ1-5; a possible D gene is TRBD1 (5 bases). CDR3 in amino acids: CAWSRDLRSNQPQHF. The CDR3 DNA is TGTGCCTGGAGTAGGGACTTACGTAGCAATCAGCCCCAGCATTTT.